This TCR beta chain was recorded in a study of blood T cell repertoires in COVID-19. Looking at the study overall: The study drew acute and convalescent COVID-19 samples from the United States, Italy and Spain. Nucleic acid was either cDNA or gDNA, and it came from T cells, B-cell-depleted T cells, or PBMCs.

In germline, CDR1 is MGHRA, CDR2 YSYEKL. The V gene end was trimmed by 1 base and the J gene end by 1 base; junction bases not matched to a gene: 10. The CDR3 covers 17 residues. Per the authors' pipeline: Reference gene primers were amplified, and this amplification served to estimate nucleated cell counts. Profiling relied on immunoSEQ multiplex PCR, and the TCRdb table lists in-frame clones only, not all of them. That table supplies the V and J calls and clone size; D and trimming were determined from the DNA. The sample carries about 160,000 clones, roughly 93% recorded once. The source material was peripheral blood. This rearrangement joins TRBV4-1 to TRBJ2-7; 7 nucleotides agree with TRBD1. The TCR originated in a woman aged 50 to 60 with acute or convalescent COVID-19. CDR3 amino acids: CASSQASGTVVSYEQYF. CDR3 nucleotide sequence: TGCGCCAGCAGCCAAGCGTCCGGGACAGTCGTTTCCTACGAGCAGTACTTC.